The text below deals with one T cell receptor (beta chain). The antigen remains unidentified. The data derive from a study of T cells in narcolepsy. Findings of the study overall: Blood of same and different patients, but not healthy controls, reportedly held recurring autoreactive clonotypes.

The CDR3 runs 16 residues. CDR1 is SNHLY, CDR2 FYNNEI, per germline. The J segment lost 0 bases and the V segment lost 7 bases, leaving 9 bases of the junction unmatched. Some clones are missing from TCRdb's copy, which holds only in-frame ones; the method was immunoSEQ multiplex PCR. The sample carries approximately 28,000 clones, around 82% recorded once. The specimen sequenced was CD45RA- memory CD4+ T cells from PBMCs. V usage is TRBV2 and J usage is TRBJ1-1; the match to TRBD1 covers 9 bases. The clonotype comes from a human donor with narcolepsy. The CDR3 reads CASILDRGVVNTEAFF. Here the CDR3 DNA reads TGTGCCAGCATCTTGGACAGGGGAGTAGTGAACACTGAAGCTTTCTTT. Full variable domain (rest looked up from reference TRBV2 and TRBJ1-1): EPEVTQTPSHQVTQMGQEVILRCVPISNHLYFYWYRQILGQKVEFLVSFYNNEISEKSEIFDDQFSVERPDGSNFTLKIRSTKLEDSAMYFCASILDRGVVNTEAFFGQGTRLTVV.